Presented here are 4 T cell receptor beta chains from one specimen sequenced in a study of OX40 agonist ivuxolimab in advanced cancers. Libraries came from the immunoSEQ multiplex PCR assay. TCRdb took over this immuneACCESS table, retaining in-frame rearrangements with V and J assigned. Such tables are incomplete; in checked studies, under half of the missing clones stem from an unresolved V gene, and the remainder is unexplained. The sample yields around 74,000 clones; about nine tenths were counted once. Approximately 2.4% of the sample is held by the ten biggest clonotypes. The sample was CD4+ or CD8+ T cells sorted from blood, taken in a trial of the OX40 agonist ivuxolimab. Receptors were obtained from an adult with an advanced solid tumor such as melanoma, head and neck, liver or kidney cancer.

The gene calls are TRBV7-2 and TRBJ2-7; D not certain. The V and J ends lost 7 bases and 7 bases respectively, with 14 bases between them. The length of the CDR3 is 12 residues. Germline CDR1 SGHTA, CDR2 FQGNSA. CDR3 nucleotide sequence: TGTGCCAGCACCACCCCATTGGGAGAGCAGTACTTC. Translated, it gives CASTTPLGEQYF.

This clone has just one count. The chain links TRBV19 to TRBJ2-1; D assignment may be TRBD1 or TRBD2 (5 bases each). The CDR3 covers 19 residues. Germline V CDR1 and CDR2: LNHDA, SQIVND (reference sequence). Trimming shortened V by 3 bases and J by 3 bases, and 24 bases separated the two germline ends. The CDR3 DNA reads TGTGCCAGTAGTATTGGAATCGGGGCCCGGACTTTCCTCTACAATGAGCAGTTCTTC. Translation gives CASSIGIGARTFLYNEQFF.

The CDR3 reads CASSQRAGGPTQQYF. The CDR3 coding sequence is TGCGCCAGCAGCCAGAGAGCGGGAGGACCTACGCAGCAGTACTTC. This rearrangement joins TRBV4-1 to TRBJ2-7; 9 bases match TRBD2. The CDR3 length is 15 residues. Per germline, CDR1 MGHRA and CDR2 YSYEKL. The V segment lost 3 bases and the J segment 8 bases; nucleotides outside the gene matches: 11.

The chain recombines TRBV15 with TRBJ1-5; no definite D call. V was trimmed by 1 base and J by 3 bases, leaving 19 bases between them. CDR1 LNHNV and CDR2 YYDKDF come from the germline V gene (reference sequence). This CDR3 spans 18 amino acids. This CDR3 is CATSRVRGGVKDNQPQHF. Written as DNA, the CDR3 is TGTGCCACCAGCAGAGTCCGCGGCGGGGTAAAGGACAATCAGCCCCAGCATTTT.